This TCR beta chain was documented in a study of T cell repertoires in cytomegalovirus infection. Trimming cost V 0 bases and J 5 bases, with 17 bases left between them. Looked up from germline, CDR1 is SGHKS and CDR2 is YYEKEE (reference sequence). The CDR3 has 16 residues. TCRdb processed the reads anew with MiXCR; each CDR3 protein has one entry. The data contain some 150,000 distinct CDR3 sequences, around 22% of them singletons. This clonotype was detected a few times. Sequenced material: PBMCs. The chain employs TRBV5-5 and TRBJ2-5; possible D gene TRBD2, 7 bases. The source is a human donor in good health (CMV status not recorded). Some clones in this sample may be carry-over from other donors' samples. Here the CDR3 reads CASSLAVVGGQETQYF. The CDR3 DNA reads as TGTGCCAGCAGCTTGGCGGTGGTGGGGGGGCAGGAGACCCAGTACTTC.